This TCR beta chain derives from a study of cytomegalovirus exposure and HLA in healthy donors. The PCR employed 60 Vbeta primers together with 13 Jbeta primers. The data were produced by immunoSEQ multiplex PCR, yet TCRdb's version contains in-frame clones alone and is incomplete. The sample records more than 150,000 clones, approximately 84% being singletons. The study's findings and limits: Reports state that TCR beta sequences accurately predicted most subjects' HLA-A and HLA-B alleles. Associated with cytomegalovirus, according to the listing, were around 160 TCR beta chains. Reports described diagnosis of cytomegalovirus status by the classifier as highly specific and sensitive.

This clone occurred once. Its antigen is as yet unknown. CDR1 is SGHTA, CDR2 FQGNSA, per germline. This CDR3 has 15 residues. V was trimmed by 5 bases and J by 2 bases, leaving 15 bases between them. This TCR derives from a girl aged 5 to 17 in good health and CMV-seropositive. Sample: PBMCs. V and J are TRBV7-2 and TRBJ1-2; D not certain. The CDR3 loop reads CASSPDAGSNYGYTF. In DNA, the CDR3 is TGTGCCAGCAGCCCAGATGCGGGATCCAACTATGGCTACACCTTC.